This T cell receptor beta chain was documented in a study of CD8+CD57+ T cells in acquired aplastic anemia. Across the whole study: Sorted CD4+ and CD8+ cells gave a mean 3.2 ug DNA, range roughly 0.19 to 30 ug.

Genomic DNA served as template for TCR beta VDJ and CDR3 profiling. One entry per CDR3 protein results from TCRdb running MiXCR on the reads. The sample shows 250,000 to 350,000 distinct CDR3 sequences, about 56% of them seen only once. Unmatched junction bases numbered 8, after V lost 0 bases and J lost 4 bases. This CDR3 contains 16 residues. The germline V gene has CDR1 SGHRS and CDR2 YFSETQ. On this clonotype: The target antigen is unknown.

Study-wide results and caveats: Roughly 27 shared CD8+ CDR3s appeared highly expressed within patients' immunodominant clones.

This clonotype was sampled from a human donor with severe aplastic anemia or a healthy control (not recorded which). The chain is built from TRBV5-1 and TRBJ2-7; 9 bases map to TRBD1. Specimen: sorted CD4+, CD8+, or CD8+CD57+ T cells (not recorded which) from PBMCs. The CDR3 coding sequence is TGCGCCAGCAGCTTGGATATTGGGACAGGGCGGTACGAGCAGTACTTC. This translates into CASSLDIGTGRYEQYF.